This T cell receptor beta chain was retrieved from a study of T cells in Graves' hyperthyroidism and ophthalmopathy (dated by TCRdb to between 2018 and 2021). About the study as a whole: Peripheral blood was sampled at the time of initial diagnosis, prior to any treatment. Following sampling, methimazole starting at 30 mg daily was given to hyperthyroidism patients, and high-dose intravenous methylprednisolone was given to ophthalmopathy patients. The paper reports TCR Vbeta CDR3 sequencing of over 120 peripheral blood samples: 40 to 45 ophthalmopathy, over 70 hyperthyroidism and around 17 progressor patients. An independent validation cohort of about 20 hyperthyroidism patients and 17 patients who later progressed to ophthalmopathy tested prospective prediction of ophthalmopathy. The study also compared thyroid tissue and blood T-cell repertoires from five or six Graves' hyperthyroidism patients. The 100 or so discovery patients were divided at random into training and test sets in a 7:3 ratio. To identify distinguishing TCR V-J signatures, a discovery cohort of 90 to 100 patients was used, comprising roughly 45 with Graves' ophthalmopathy and approximately 57 with stable Graves' hyperthyroidism.

The CDR3 covers 16 residues, taking in both the cysteine and the phenylalanine. Only the CDR3 region is kept as DNA, spanning 48 bases read in frame from base 1. Reading the germline V gene (reference sequence) gives CDR1 MNHEY and CDR2 SMNVEV. The junction shows trimming of 0 bases on V and 3 bases on J, and the gene matches do not reach 8 bases of it. Amplification of TCR beta CDR3 regions was carried out from RNA transcripts. A first-round RT-PCR of the TCR CDR3 used the HTBI primer set with the Qiagen OneStep RT-PCR kit. Libraries were constructed in a second round of multiplex PCR, after which size selection and purification were carried out. The libraries were sequenced on an Illumina HiSeq2000 using paired-end 100 bp reads. Concerning the study's data processing: SOAPnuke was used to process the raw data, with reads discarded if the reads contained adapters or uncalled bases, had a mean Phred below 15, or lacked an exact constant-primer or identifier match. High-quality paired reads were merged using COPE v1.2.5, and each unique nucleotide sequence was defined as a clonotype. MiTCR v1.1 was used to align clonotypes to the IMGT TRBV, TRBD and TRBJ reference segments. The analysis included only V-J combinations with a frequency above 0.0001, which together covered more than 99% of the repertoires. A TCS score was defined as the ratio between F50 (clonal expansion) and ExV (chaos), using BLOSUM62-based TCRdist between CDR3 peptides within each V-J. Welch's t-statistics and random forest reduced roughly 530 V-J features to some 14, which were used in a naive Bayes classifier (R e1071). Starting from the raw public reads, TCRdb applied fastp trimming at Q25, assembled clones with MiXCR and retained in-frame beta chains. Duplicate CDR3 protein sequences are folded into a single record with the most common DNA and genes. The V and J calls were not made by the authors but by TCRdb's processing. The sample profile shows 250,000 to 400,000 distinct CDR3 sequences; around 13% of them were found once. Of the sample, approximately 35% is held by the ten largest clones.

Overall study outcomes, separate from this receptor: A model built on a 13 V-J signature distinguished ophthalmopathy from stable hyperthyroidism, reaching 85% to 90% sensitivity and about 81% specificity in cross-validation and 80%/75% in testing. In validation, the model predicted progression to ophthalmopathy a median of about 6.5 months before onset, with roughly 68% sensitivity and about 72% specificity. Sample size was not statistically predetermined, and investigators were not blinded to group allocation. Most expanded thyroid clonotypes (frequency above 0.001) were also detected in blood, suggesting blood repertoires may reflect thyroid immune responses.

The table lists this clonotype with a few counts. Its antigen is still unknown. The sample holds no much larger clone one base away, and base qualities are not on file. In the ophthalmopathy patients, disease was moderately to severely active, with a Clinical Activity Score of 3 or more, a NOSPECS grade of 4 or more, and a duration of less than 3 months. Patients with uncontrolled infections, other autoimmune diseases, pregnancy or lactation were excluded. Clinical symptoms, serum thyroxine and TRAb, thyroid ultrasound, and orbital computed tomography formed the basis for the diagnoses. PBMCs were separated from roughly 9.6 ml of fresh peripheral blood using Ficoll-Paque density gradient centrifugation. Total RNA was extracted with Trizol reagent, and quality was checked on an Agilent 2100 Bioanalyzer.

The receptor chain draws on TRBV27 and TRBJ2-7; the central 7 bases match TRBD1. The clonotype was recovered from a woman aged 35 to 49 with Graves' ophthalmopathy. The sample taken for sequencing was blood. The CDR3 region has the sequence CASSLSTGTAYYEQYF. The nucleotides read TGTGCCAGCAGTTTATCGACCGGGACAGCTTACTACGAGCAGTACTTC.